Presented here are 28 T cell receptor beta chains from one specimen sequenced in a study of blood T cells in healthy people across ages. The use of a sample-barcoded 5' primer and a J-beta primer mix characterized a second PCR of about 7 to 12 cycles. Each CDR3 protein is one row after TCRdb ran MiXCR on the 5' RACE reads. The data contain 1.4 million or so distinct CDR3 sequences, approximately 43% of them singletons. Sequenced material: blood. The receptor set was obtained from a woman under 30 in good health.

The rearrangement joins TRBV2 to TRBJ1-1, with 7 bases lining up with TRBD1. CDR3 size: 14 residues. V lost 10 bases and J lost 4; bases outside the gene matches: 12. Per the germline V gene, CDR1 is SNHLY and CDR2 is FYNNEI. Here the CDR3 DNA reads TGTGCCACTTCAGGGGGGCCGGGGGTCACTGAAGCTTTCTTT. Residues: CATSGGPGVTEAFF.

This clonotype appeared a few times. The gene calls are TRBV6-2 or TRBV6-3 and TRBJ2-3, with 7 bases that match TRBD2. This CDR3 contains 15 residues. V trimming: 6 bases; J trimming: 1 base; junction bases outside the gene matches: 7. Germline-derived CDR1 and CDR2 are MNHEY and SVGEGT. The CDR3: CASRLQRGGTDTQYF. CDR3 DNA: TGTGCCAGCAGGTTACAGCGGGGTGGCACAGATACGCAGTATTTT.

The rearrangement joins TRBV6-1 to TRBJ2-7, with TRBD1 matching 8 bases. The ends lost 6 bases at V and 2 bases at J; junction bases unmatched: 18. The CDR3 is 18 residues long. The germline V gene has CDR1 MNHNS and CDR2 SASEGT. In DNA form, the CDR3 reads TGTGCCAGCAGCCCCCTAGGCCAGACAGGGGTTACTGCCTACGAGCAGTACTTC. Protein: CASSPLGQTGVTAYEQYF.

The chain joins TRBV7-9 to TRBJ2-4; 9 bases match TRBD1. The germline V gene encodes CDR1 SEHNR and CDR2 FQNEAQ (reference sequence). After removal of 2 bases from V and 4 bases from J, the junction contained 3 bases not matched to a gene. This CDR3 region has 15 residues. CDR3: CASSLTGTGKNIQYF. In DNA form, the CDR3 reads TGTGCCAGCAGCTTAACAGGGACAGGGAAAAACATTCAGTACTTC.

In this sample, this clonotype turned up a few times. This chain links TRBV24-1 with TRBJ2-2; no firm D call. Trimming shortened V by 5 bases and J by 2 bases, and 8 bases separated the two germline ends. Germline values: CDR1 KGHDR, CDR2 SFDVKD. The CDR3 has 14 residues. The CDR3 region is CATSVRGNTGELFF. The CDR3 nucleotides read TGTGCCACCAGTGTCCGCGGAAACACCGGGGAGCTGTTTTTT.

The table lists this clonotype with a few counts. The V call is TRBV13, the J call TRBJ2-5; D gene ambiguous. Germline V gene lookup returns CDR1 PRHDT and CDR2 FYEKMQ (reference sequence). V was cut by 4 bases and J by 4 bases, with 10 bases left in between. The length of the CDR3 is 13 residues. The DNA of the CDR3 is TGTGCCAGCAGCTCGCAATTGGGAGAGACCCAGTACTTC. Its protein is CASSSQLGETQYF.

This clonotype was counted a few times. V is TRBV7-9 and J is TRBJ2-5; possible D gene TRBD1, 6 bases. The CDR3 consists of 18 residues. CDR1 is SEHNR and CDR2 is FQNEAQ in the germline V gene (reference sequence). V lost 2 bases to trimming and J lost 4 bases, with 23 bases between them. The CDR3 DNA follows: TGTGCCAGCAGCTTATCCGGGTTGATGTGGGGGCCAACAGAGACCCAGTACTTC. Translating gives CASSLSGLMWGPTETQYF.

There are many counts of this clonotype. The chain carries TRBV29-1 and TRBJ2-3, with D possibly TRBD1 on 5 matching bases. This CDR3 is built from 13 residues. V was shortened by 4 bases and J by 2 bases, with 10 bases between the two germline ends. Germline V gene data show CDR1 as SQVTM and CDR2 as ANQGSEA. As DNA, the CDR3 is TGCAGCGTTGCGGGCAGGGTCACAGATACGCAGTATTTT. Protein: CSVAGRVTDTQYF.

Turning to this clonotype: An end of the junction differs from the germline gene, which may be a read error. The chain is built from TRBV12-3 or TRBV12-4 and TRBJ1-2, with D unclear. This CDR3 contains 15 residues. The CDR3 region has the DNA TGTGCCAGCAGTTTCCGAAGACTCACTAATTATGGCTACACCTTC. Translation: CASSFRRLTNYGYTF.

This chain joins TRBV5-1 and TRBJ1-2; TRBD1 matches 9 bases. Germline V CDR1 and CDR2: SGHRS, YFSETQ. The CDR3 loop spans 15 amino acids. V trimming: 0 bases; J trimming: 2 bases; junction bases outside the gene matches: 2. CDR3 loop: CASSLGQGDNYGYTF. CDR3 bases: TGCGCCAGCAGCTTGGGACAGGGGGACAACTATGGCTACACCTTC.

This clonotype was counted a few times. The V gene is TRBV6-5, the J gene TRBJ2-1; 9 bases align to TRBD2. Germline assignment: CDR1 MNHEY and CDR2 SVGAGI. The CDR3 extends over 20 amino acids. After removal of 2 bases from V and 4 bases from J, the junction contained 18 bases not matched to a gene. DNA for the CDR3: TGTGCCAGCAGTTACGCGTTTAGCGGGGGACCCAAAAATTCTTACAATGAGCAGTTCTTC. Residues: CASSYAFSGGPKNSYNEQFF.

The genes are TRBV10-3 and TRBJ1-1; D ambiguous. The CDR3 covers 14 residues. Germline V gene data show CDR1 as ENHRY and CDR2 as SYGVKD. Trimming left V 3 bases short and J 4 bases short, with 12 bases between. The CDR3 spells CAISDAGRGTEAFF. The CDR3, as DNA: TGTGCCATCAGTGATGCCGGCCGGGGCACTGAAGCTTTCTTT.

This chain links TRBV11-2 with TRBJ1-2; D not resolved. Germline V gene sequence: CDR1 SGHAT, CDR2 FQNNGV. V shed 2 bases and J shed 3 bases, with 10 bases lying between them. This CDR3 has 14 amino acids. CDR3 bases: TGTGCCAGCAGCTTAACGTCGGTTGACTATGGCTACACCTTC. Translation gives CASSLTSVDYGYTF.

J is TRBJ1-2 and V is TRBV7-9, with D hard to call. Germline loops: CDR1 SEHNR, CDR2 FQNEAQ (reference sequence). V lost 3 bases to trimming and J lost 8 bases, with 10 bases between them. The CDR3 is 12 residues long. CDR3 amino acids: CASSFLAAGYTF. DNA of the CDR3: TGTGCCAGCAGCTTTTTGGCAGCCGGCTACACCTTC.

The chain joins TRBV12-3 or TRBV12-4 to TRBJ2-5, with 8 bases fitting TRBD1. The J call is doubtful: the DNA matches TRBJ2-7 better. CDR3 length: 15 amino acids. The CDR3 DNA is TGTGCCAGCAGAGACAGGGGTTCCCTCTACTACGAGCAGTACTTC. Amino acid sequence: CASRDRGSLYYEQYF.

In DNA form, the CDR3 reads TGTGCCAGCAGTCCCAGACTAGCGGGATGGGGGAATGAGCAGTTCTTC. It yields the protein CASSPRLAGWGNEQFF. The chain carries TRBV27 and TRBJ2-1; 11 bases map to TRBD2. Germline trimming cut 5 bases from V and 7 bases from J; bases unmatched to any gene: 10. The length of the CDR3 is 16 residues. Per germline, CDR1 MNHEY and CDR2 SMNVEV (reference sequence).

This clonotype was counted many times. The rearrangement links TRBV12-3 or TRBV12-4 to TRBJ2-7, with D possibly TRBD1 on 5 matching bases. Trimming took 5 bases from V and 3 from J, leaving 14 bases between them. This CDR3 is built from 14 residues. DNA of the CDR3: TGTGCCAGCAGTAAACAGGAAAACCTCTACGAGCAGTACTTC. Translating gives CASSKQENLYEQYF.

V gene TRBV20-1 combines with J gene TRBJ2-6, with a tentative D call TRBD2 (5 bases). V lost 5 bases and J lost 2, with 19 bases in between. The CDR3 totals 17 residues. The germline gives CDR1 DFQATT, CDR2 SNEGSKA (reference sequence). The CDR3 region is CSALTWEWGAGANVLTF. CDR3 nucleotide sequence: TGCAGTGCTCTTACTTGGGAGTGGGGAGCTGGGGCCAACGTCCTGACTTTC.

The V call is TRBV12-3 or TRBV12-4, the J call TRBJ1-2; tentatively, D is TRBD1 (5 bases). The CDR3 loop spans 15 amino acids. Trimming left V 0 bases short and J 7 bases short, with 15 bases between. CDR3 bases: TGTGCCAGCAGTTTAGCTCGGGGGGGAGTACGTGGCTACACCTTC. Protein product: CASSLARGGVRGYTF.

The table lists this clonotype with a few counts. The V call is TRBV29-1, the J call TRBJ2-6; D is undetermined. Germline lookup yields CDR1 SQVTM and CDR2 ANQGSEA. V was trimmed by 5 bases and J by 0 bases, leaving 5 bases between them. The CDR3 is 13 residues long. CDR3 sequence reads: CSVWYSGANVLTF. As DNA, the CDR3 is TGCAGCGTTTGGTACTCTGGGGCCAACGTCCTGACTTTC.

V and J are TRBV4-1 and TRBJ1-2; no firm D call. Looked up from germline, CDR1 is MGHRA and CDR2 is YSYEKL. CDR3 length equals 15 residues. V lost 0 bases, J lost 4 bases, and 12 bases lay in between. In DNA form, the CDR3 reads TGCGCCAGCAGCCAAGAACGCGGCCCTGCCTATGGCTACACCTTC. Its protein product is CASSQERGPAYGYTF.

This clonotype was found once. This chain uses TRBV11-2 with TRBJ2-1, with D tentatively TRBD2 (7 bases). The germline gives CDR1 SGHAT, CDR2 FQNNGV. This CDR3 is built from 17 residues. With 5 bases removed from V and 7 bases from J, the gap between germline ends came to 24 bases. CDR3 residues: CASSDGQFREVGNEQFF. CDR3 nucleotide sequence: TGTGCCAGCAGCGACGGACAGTTCCGGGAGGTTGGGAATGAGCAGTTCTTC.

This chain uses TRBV5-1 with TRBJ1-1; 8 positions match TRBD1. V gave up 5 bases and J gave up 8 bases; unmatched junction bases: 8. CDR3 size: 13 residues. The germline V gene has CDR1 SGHRS and CDR2 YFSETQ. The CDR3 nucleotides read TGCGCCAGCAGACCAGACAGGGGAAAAGAAGCTTTCTTT. It is translated as CASRPDRGKEAFF.

This clonotype was observed a single time. V and J are TRBV30 and TRBJ2-3; 11 bases fit TRBD1. Germline CDR1 reads GTSNPN; CDR2 reads SVGIG (reference sequence). Germline trimming cut 2 bases from V and 4 bases from J; bases unmatched to any gene: 5. This CDR3 region has 15 residues. DNA for the CDR3: TGTGCCTGGAGTACAGGGACAGGGGGGTCAGATACGCAGTATTTT. Translating it yields CAWSTGTGGSDTQYF.

This clonotype was observed at least ten times. DNA for the CDR3: TGTGCCAGCAGCCCCACTAGCAATGAGCAGTTCTTC. The encoded protein is CASSPTSNEQFF. This chain links TRBV12-3 or TRBV12-4 with TRBJ2-1, with a weak D call TRBD2 (5 bases). Trimming left V 6 bases short and J 6 bases short, with 9 bases between. The CDR3 has 12 residues.

The chain combines TRBV7-2 with TRBJ1-5; D remains unclear. The CDR3 contains 13 residues. V gave up 5 bases and J gave up 5 bases, with 10 bases separating them. Germline-derived CDR1 and CDR2 are SGHTA and FQGNSA. In nucleotides, the CDR3 is TGTGCCAGCAGCGGACGGTTCGATCAGCCCCAGCATTTT. Translated, it gives CASSGRFDQPQHF.

The rearrangement links TRBV2 to TRBJ1-1; D call uncertain. The CDR3 runs 13 residues. Germline V gene sequence: CDR1 SNHLY, CDR2 FYNNEI. V was trimmed by 4 bases and J by 7 bases, leaving 13 bases between them. The chain's CDR3 is CASSGQLASEAFF. The CDR3 DNA reads as TGTGCCAGCAGTGGGCAGCTAGCTAGTGAAGCTTTCTTT.

V and J are TRBV6-1 and TRBJ2-1; TRBD2 is a possible D gene (6 bases). The germline V and J ends were trimmed by 5 bases and 2 bases, with 13 bases remaining between them. The V gene's germline CDR1 is MNHNS and CDR2 SASEGT. This CDR3 has 15 residues. The CDR3 DNA sequence: TGTGCCAGCAGTCCCCCCGGGGAGGCCTACAATGAGCAGTTCTTC. Amino acids: CASSPPGEAYNEQFF.